This T cell receptor beta chain was profiled in a study of shared clonotypes between healthy human individuals. Some clones are missing from TCRdb's copy, which holds only in-frame ones; the method was immunoSEQ multiplex PCR. The sample has some 1 million clones; about 76% are singletons. This TCR came from a man between 18 and 29 years old in good health. Sequencing was done on a sample of memory CD4+ T cells sorted from blood. The subset here: CD45RA-negative fraction.

The DNA of the CDR3 is TGTGCCAGCAGTGGGGGACAGTCGAACACCGGGGAGCTGTTTTTT. The encoded protein is CASSGGQSNTGELFF. The genes are TRBV6-6 and TRBJ2-2; TRBD1 aligns across 7 bases. The germline V gene has CDR1 MNHNY and CDR2 SVGAGI (reference sequence). V lost 5 bases, J lost 0 bases, and 3 bases stayed unmatched. This CDR3 has 15 amino acids.